Below, one TCR beta chain is given with its context. Its antigen specificity is not known. No base qualities exist here, and no much larger clone lies one base off it. Taken from cysteine to phenylalanine, the CDR3 has 15 residues. Here the CDR3 DNA is all that survives: 45 bases in frame from base 1. CDR1 and CDR2, per the germline V gene, are SGHRS and YFSETQ. Compared with germline, V lacks 1 base and J lacks 5 bases; bases without a gene match: 5. These data originate in a study of control samples from healthy donors and cancer patients (TCRdb year 2020). Libraries were prepared through the immunoSEQ multiplex PCR assay. As stored in TCRdb, this immuneACCESS dataset retains in-frame rearrangements with V and J assigned. A fraction of the clones does not appear; measured against another copy, unresolved V genes explain less than half of the discrepancy, and the remainder lacks a known reason. Here the sample has about 98,000 clones; roughly four fifths occur a single time. The leading ten clones occupy 1.5% to 2.5% of the sample.

Material for sequencing was blood. The chain is encoded by TRBV5-1 joined to TRBJ2-3, and 9 bases in between align with TRBD1. This clonotype originated in a man aged 60-69 years in good health. The DNA sequence is TGCGCCAGCAGCTTGTCACAGGGGGCGTTAGATACGCAGTATTTT. Its product reads: CASSLSQGALDTQYF.